Listed below are T cell receptor beta chains from one sample, sequenced in a study of cytomegalovirus exposure and HLA in healthy donors. The data were produced by immunoSEQ multiplex PCR, yet TCRdb's version contains in-frame clones alone and is incomplete. The sample consists of 110,000 to 150,000 clones, roughly 81% of them appearing once. Sequencing used PBMCs. The receptors were sampled from a female donor in good health and CMV-seronegative. The CDR3 runs from the conserved cysteine through the conserved F or W. The D gene is left open where the match is weak. Expanded clones are given a class, and other clones once, few, many or no size at all.

NA	NA	TRBV18	TRBJ1-1	TGTGCCAGTTCGAGGGTGGAAAAGTACACTGAAGCTTTCTTT	CASSRVEKYTEAFF
TRBD2	once	TRBV5-1	TRBJ2-7	TGCGCCAGCAGCACGGGACTAGCGGGGACCCGAAACTACGAGCAGTACTTC	CASSTGLAGTRNYEQYF
TRBD1	NA	TRBV6-1	TRBJ2-7	TGTGCCAGCAAGGGACAGGGCTACGAGCAGTACTTC	CASKGQGYEQYF
TRBD1	NA	TRBV7-3	TRBJ2-1	TGTGCCAGCAGCTTAATGGGACAGGGGGCGCGAAATGAGCAGTTCTTC	CASSLMGQGARNEQFF
TRBD2	few	TRBV2	TRBJ2-5	TGTGCCAGCATCCTGGGAGGGGAGATGGAGACCCAGTACTTC	CASILGGEMETQYF
NA	once	TRBV6-5	TRBJ2-7	TGTGCCAGCAGCTCTGGACACACAAACTACGAGCAGTACTTC	CASSSGHTNYEQYF
NA	NA	TRBV5-1	TRBJ2-7	TGCGCCAGCAGCTTGCCGAGCTCCTACGAGCAGTACTTC	CASSLPSSYEQYF
NA	few	TRBV2	TRBJ2-5	TGTGCCAGCATTAAAAGGGTCCAGGCGGGAGAGACCCAGTACTTC	CASIKRVQAGETQYF
TRBD2	NA	TRBV2	TRBJ2-3	TGTGCCAGCATCAACCGTGGGGTGCGGGGGGCGGGAGATACGCAGTATTTT	CASINRGVRGAGDTQYF
NA	NA	TRBV7-9	TRBJ1-1	TGTGCCAGCAGCTTGCTGGGGAGGGCGGGTACTGAAGCTTTCTTT	CASSLLGRAGTEAFF
TRBD2	NA	TRBV5-1	TRBJ2-1	TGCGCCAGCAGCTCTACCGGGACTAGCGGGACCTCCTCCTACAATGAGCAGTTCTTC	CASSSTGTSGTSSYNEQFF
TRBD1	NA	TRBV27	TRBJ2-2	TGTGCCAGCAGTTCCTCAGGGGGCACGGGGACCGGGGAGCTGTTTTTT	CASSSSGGTGTGELFF
NA	once	TRBV10-3	TRBJ1-5	TGTGCCACAAACCGGGATAGCAATCAGCCCCAGCATTTT	CATNRDSNQPQHF
NA	NA	TRBV13	TRBJ2-2	TGTGCCAGCAGCCGCGGGATGCAGGGCGGGGAGCTGTTTTTT	CASSRGMQGGELFF
TRBD1	NA	TRBV27	TRBJ1-5	TGTGCCAGCAGTTCAACAGGGGTCCGCAGTAGCAATCAGCCCCAGCATTTT	CASSSTGVRSSNQPQHF
TRBD1	NA	TRBV7-9	TRBJ1-1	TGTTCCAGCAGCTCCCGACAGGGTCGAGCTTTCTTT	CSSSSRQGRAFF